These 27 T cell receptor beta chains originate from one sample sequenced in a study of Graves' ophthalmopathy and Graves' hyperthyroidism. TCR beta CDR3 amplification used RNA transcripts. Second-round multiplex PCR followed a first-round RT-PCR using HTBI primers. MiXCR, run by TCRdb on the multiplex PCR reads, gives a single entry per CDR3 protein. This table holds nearly 400,000 distinct CDR3 sequences, about 16% found once. Material for sequencing was peripheral blood. All receptors come from a woman younger than 35 with Graves' ophthalmopathy.

This clonotype was seen many times. J is TRBJ2-4 and V is TRBV14; TRBD2 aligns across 7 bases. CDR1 and CDR2 (germline): SGHDN, FVKESK. The V and J ends lost 3 bases and 0 bases, in that order; junction bases with no gene match: 8. This CDR3 region has 17 residues. The DNA of the CDR3 is TGTGCCAGCAGCCAGGGGCCGGCGGGGGTAGCCAAAAACATTCAGTACTTC. Its protein product is CASSQGPAGVAKNIQYF.

The sample holds many counts of this clonotype. The rearrangement joins TRBV29-1 to TRBJ2-7, with D tentatively TRBD2 (6 bases). The CDR3 runs 13 residues. Trimming took 3 bases from V and 6 from J, leaving 15 bases between them. CDR1 and CDR2 (germline): SQVTM, ANQGSEA. This chain's CDR3 is CSVDEGGWGEQYF. In nucleotides, the CDR3 is TGCAGCGTTGACGAGGGAGGATGGGGCGAGCAGTACTTC.

This clonotype was seen repeatedly, ten times or more. The rearrangement uses TRBV10-3 and TRBJ2-7, with D possibly being TRBD2 (7 bases). Looked up from germline, CDR1 is ENHRY and CDR2 is SYGVKD. The CDR3 runs to 13 residues. V was clipped by 6 bases and J by 9 bases, with 18 bases between them. CDR3 nucleotides: TGTGCCATCAGCGTCGGGGGGCCCCGCGGGCAGTACTTC. Its protein product is CAISVGGPRGQYF.

This sequence joins TRBV28 and TRBJ1-5, with D unclear. This CDR3 spans 16 amino acids. Looked up from germline, CDR1 is MDHEN and CDR2 is SYDVKM. V lost 2 bases to trimming and J lost 0 bases, with 11 bases between them. CDR3 loop: CASSLDMGYSNQPQHF. The CDR3 DNA sequence: TGTGCCAGCAGTTTAGATATGGGTTATAGCAATCAGCCCCAGCATTTT.

This clonotype occurred many times. This chain connects TRBV14 to TRBJ1-5; a weak D match, TRBD1 (5 bases). Germline assignment: CDR1 SGHDN and CDR2 FVKESK. Trimming removed 4 bases from V and 7 bases from J, with 11 bases in between. The length of the CDR3 is 13 residues. CDR3 protein: CASSPGPSQPQHF. In DNA form, the CDR3 reads TGTGCCAGCAGCCCGGGACCTTCGCAGCCCCAGCATTTT.

At least ten counts were recorded for this clonotype. This CDR3 reads CSVGRTGHWNTEAFF. CDR3 nucleotide sequence: TGCAGCGTTGGACGCACGGGACACTGGAACACTGAAGCTTTCTTT. The rearrangement uses TRBV29-1 and TRBJ1-1, with a possible D match to TRBD1 (6 bases). The germline V gene encodes CDR1 SQVTM and CDR2 ANQGSEA. CDR3 length: 15 residues. Trimming cost V 4 bases and J 1 base, with 16 bases left between them.

Notes on this clonotype: A read error may produce the germline difference seen at one junction end. This chain uses TRBV6-5 with TRBJ1-5, with 9 bases identical to TRBD1. This CDR3 has 16 amino acids. Germline-derived CDR1 and CDR2 are MNHEY and SVGAGI. This CDR3 reads CASSYYGTGRNQPKHF. The CDR3 nucleotides read TGTGCCAGCAGTTACTACGGGACAGGGAGAAATCAGCCCAAGCATTTT.

This rearrangement joins TRBV20-1 to TRBJ2-5; D possibly corresponds to TRBD2 (6 bases). V was shortened by 3 bases and J by 0 bases, with 11 bases between the two germline ends. The CDR3 runs to 14 residues. Germline V lookup: CDR1 DFQATT, CDR2 SNEGSKA (reference sequence). CDR3 DNA: TGCAGTGCTAGTCCCCCTAGCGACCAAGAGACCCAGTACTTC. It is translated as CSASPPSDQETQYF.

The sample holds many counts of this clonotype. This chain links TRBV5-5 with TRBJ1-1; D ambiguous. Germline CDR1 is SGHKS and CDR2 is YYEKEE (reference sequence). The CDR3 totals 11 residues. V was clipped by 4 bases and J by 5 bases, with 6 bases between them. This chain's CDR3 is CASSQPTEAFF. In nucleotides, the CDR3 is TGTGCCAGCAGCCAGCCTACTGAAGCTTTCTTT.

The sample holds many counts of this clonotype. The rearrangement links TRBV6-2 or TRBV6-3 to TRBJ1-1, with D possibly matching TRBD1 (6 bases). Germline values: CDR1 MNHEY, CDR2 SVGEGT. Trimming shortened V by 0 bases and J by 4 bases, and 15 bases separated the two germline ends. This CDR3 has 16 residues. CDR3 in DNA: TGTGCCAGCAGTTACTCGATAGCAGGGGCTACCACTGAAGCTTTCTTT. Translating gives CASSYSIAGATTEAFF.

This clonotype was recorded many times. CDR3 in amino acids: CASSFPLRSSGNTIYF. CDR3 DNA sequence: TGTGCCAGCAGTTTCCCCCTGCGCAGCTCTGGAAACACCATATATTTT. The V gene is TRBV28, the J gene TRBJ1-3, with D unresolved. Trimming removed 3 bases at V and 0 bases at J, with 12 bases between. The CDR3 runs 16 residues. Per the germline V gene, CDR1 is MDHEN and CDR2 is SYDVKM.

This chain joins TRBV27 and TRBJ1-1; no firm D call. This CDR3 comprises 14 residues. Deletions cut 3 bases from V and 0 bases from J, with 8 bases between. In germline, CDR1 is MNHEY, CDR2 SMNVEV (reference sequence). This CDR3 is CASSFTPLNTEAFF. The DNA of the CDR3 is TGTGCCAGCAGTTTTACCCCTTTGAACACTGAAGCTTTCTTT.

The chain recombines TRBV6-5 with TRBJ2-5; 9 bases are shared with TRBD2. Unmatched junction bases numbered 14, after V lost 2 bases and J lost 7 bases. Per germline, CDR1 MNHEY and CDR2 SVGAGI. The CDR3 runs to 17 residues. The CDR3 region has the DNA TGTGCCAGCAGTTACCCGCTAGCGGGAAAAACGGGGGGGACCCAGTACTTC. Amino acids: CASSYPLAGKTGGTQYF.

This clonotype came up many times. The V and J genes are TRBV5-1 and TRBJ1-1; 10 bases are a match to TRBD1. Looked up from germline, CDR1 is SGHRS and CDR2 is YFSETQ. There are 14 residues in the CDR3. V was clipped by 4 bases and J by 5 bases; unmatched bases: 5. CDR3 region: CASSMGQGPTEAFF. The CDR3 DNA sequence: TGCGCCAGCAGCATGGGACAGGGGCCGACTGAAGCTTTCTTT.

This clonotype showed up many times. This chain links TRBV11-3 with TRBJ2-2; the D is unclear. Germline V lookup: CDR1 SGHNT, CDR2 YENEEA. V was trimmed by 5 bases and J by 7 bases, leaving 8 bases between them. This CDR3 contains 12 residues. In DNA, the CDR3 is TGTGCCAGCAGCACCATCCTCGGGGAGCTGTTTTTT. This encodes CASSTILGELFF.

This clonotype was counted at least ten times. A junction end diverges from the germline sequence, so it may reflect a read error. The chain links TRBV12-3 or TRBV12-4 to TRBJ1-1; D call uncertain. This CDR3 has 12 residues. The CDR3 nucleotides are TGTGCCAGCAGCCCTGGGAACGCTGAAGCTTTCTTT. Translation: CASSPGNAEAFF.

This clonotype appeared many times. The V call is TRBV20-1, the J call TRBJ1-1; TRBD1 might be the D (6 bases). The CDR3 sequence is 15 residues long. Germline V gene sequence: CDR1 DFQATT, CDR2 SNEGSKA (reference sequence). V lost 6 bases and J lost 0, with 17 bases in between. The CDR3 loop reads CSAPTGYQMNTEAFF. CDR3 nucleotides: TGCAGTGCGCCGACAGGATATCAAATGAACACTGAAGCTTTCTTT.

This clonotype has a count of ten or more. The chain has TRBV5-1 and TRBJ1-2; 8 bases map to TRBD1. The CDR3 runs to 15 residues. Per the germline V gene, CDR1 is SGHRS and CDR2 is YFSETQ. V shed 0 bases, J shed 6 bases, and the junction held 7 bases outside the gene matches. CDR3 nucleotide sequence: TGCGCCAGCAGCTTGGGGGACAGGTCGAACGATGGCTACACCTTC. Amino acid sequence: CASSLGDRSNDGYTF. Full variable domain (missing parts from reference TRBV5-1 and TRBJ1-2): KAGVTQTPRYLIKTRGQQVTLSCSPISGHRSVSWYQQTPGQGLQFLFEYFSETQRNKGNFPGRFSGRQFSNSRSEMNVSTLELGDSALYLCASSLGDRSNDGYTFGSGTRLTVV.

This chain uses TRBV28 with TRBJ2-4; 8 nucleotides agree with TRBD1. This CDR3 comprises 16 residues. Germline V gene lookup returns CDR1 MDHEN and CDR2 SYDVKM. Losses at the gene ends were 3 bases for V and 0 bases for J; bases not matched to a gene: 4. The CDR3 nucleotides read TGTGCCAGCAGTTTCTACAGGGGGGTAGCCAAAAACATTCAGTACTTC. Protein sequence: CASSFYRGVAKNIQYF. The complete variable domain, with remaining parts taken from reference TRBV28 and TRBJ2-4, reads DVKVTQSSRYLVKRTGEKVFLECVQDMDHENMFWYRQDPGLGLRLIYFSYDVKMKEKGDIPEGYSVSREKKERFSLILESASTNQTSMYLCASSFYRGVAKNIQYFGAGTRLSVL.

This clonotype was counted many times. The rearrangement joins TRBV6-2 or TRBV6-3 to TRBJ2-2; D is unresolved. The CDR3 spans 13 residues. The V gene's germline CDR1 is MNHEY and CDR2 SVGEGT. Trimming removed 2 bases at V and 6 bases at J, with 7 bases between. The CDR3 reads CASSYHGAGELFF. The CDR3, as DNA: TGTGCCAGCAGTTACCATGGGGCCGGGGAGCTGTTTTTT.

The table lists this clonotype with many counts. The chain has TRBV20-1 and TRBJ2-7, with TRBD2 identical over 7 bases. V lost 6 bases to trimming and J lost 7 bases; unmatched junction nucleotides: 15. The CDR3 has 14 amino acids. Germline CDR1 is DFQATT and CDR2 is SNEGSKA (reference sequence). Here the CDR3 DNA reads TGCAGTGCGGGGAAGGGAGGGAGGCTCCGAGAGCAGTACTTC. It encodes CSAGKGGRLREQYF.

This clonotype came up many times. The chain employs TRBV6-1 and TRBJ1-6; D not certain. Germline V lookup: CDR1 MNHNS, CDR2 SASEGT. The V end lost 6 bases, the J end lost 5 bases, and 14 bases lay between the germline ends. The CDR3 is made up of 15 amino acids. CDR3 coding DNA: TGTGCCAGCAGGCTCCCCGGGGTGGATAATTCACCCCTCCACTTT. Its protein product is CASRLPGVDNSPLHF.

Regarding this clonotype: One end of the junction varies from germline; a read error may be responsible. The CDR3 nucleotides read TGCGCCAGCAGCCATCCGGACAGGACTAGCACAGATACGCATTATTTT. Protein sequence: CASSHPDRTSTDTHYF. The rearrangement uses TRBV4-1 and TRBJ2-3; TRBD2 is a possible D gene (8 bases). The CDR3 is 16 amino acids. Germline assignment: CDR1 MGHRA and CDR2 YSYEKL.

This clonotype was seen many times. This rearrangement joins TRBV25-1 to TRBJ2-7; 9 bases match TRBD1. Trimming at V came to 5 bases and at J to 5 bases, leaving 13 bases not matched to a gene. The CDR3 has 16 amino acids. The V gene's germline CDR1 is MGHDK and CDR2 SYGVNS. For the CDR3, the DNA is TGTGCCAGCAGTCATTCCGGGAACAGGGGGCCTGACGAGCAGTACTTC. Amino acids: CASSHSGNRGPDEQYF.

This clonotype was counted many times. The chain recombines TRBV2 with TRBJ2-2, with D unclear. CDR1 and CDR2 (germline): SNHLY, FYNNEI. V was pared by 6 bases and J by 4 bases, with 15 bases between. The CDR3 length is 15 residues. CDR3 nucleotides: TGTGCCAGCAGAATCGGAAGTGGGTCCACCGGGGAGCTGTTTTTT. Amino acids: CASRIGSGSTGELFF.

In its sample, this clonotype was seen many times. The chain combines TRBV4-3 with TRBJ1-5, with D hard to call. Trimming removed 0 bases at V and 10 bases at J, with 13 bases between. The CDR3 runs 14 residues. CDR1 and CDR2 from the germline V gene are LGHNA and YSLEER. The CDR3 loop reads CASSQDRYRYPQHF. CDR3 nucleotide sequence: TGCGCCAGCAGCCAAGATAGATATAGGTACCCCCAGCATTTT.

This clonotype was detected ten times or more. The chain is built from TRBV6-2 or TRBV6-3 and TRBJ1-1, with D unclear. This CDR3 has 13 residues. Germline V gene sequence: CDR1 MNHEY, CDR2 SVGEGT. V shed 6 bases and J shed 3 bases, with 11 bases lying between them. CDR3 in amino acids: CASRGDTDTEAFF. For the CDR3, the DNA is TGTGCCAGCAGGGGAGATACTGACACTGAAGCTTTCTTT.